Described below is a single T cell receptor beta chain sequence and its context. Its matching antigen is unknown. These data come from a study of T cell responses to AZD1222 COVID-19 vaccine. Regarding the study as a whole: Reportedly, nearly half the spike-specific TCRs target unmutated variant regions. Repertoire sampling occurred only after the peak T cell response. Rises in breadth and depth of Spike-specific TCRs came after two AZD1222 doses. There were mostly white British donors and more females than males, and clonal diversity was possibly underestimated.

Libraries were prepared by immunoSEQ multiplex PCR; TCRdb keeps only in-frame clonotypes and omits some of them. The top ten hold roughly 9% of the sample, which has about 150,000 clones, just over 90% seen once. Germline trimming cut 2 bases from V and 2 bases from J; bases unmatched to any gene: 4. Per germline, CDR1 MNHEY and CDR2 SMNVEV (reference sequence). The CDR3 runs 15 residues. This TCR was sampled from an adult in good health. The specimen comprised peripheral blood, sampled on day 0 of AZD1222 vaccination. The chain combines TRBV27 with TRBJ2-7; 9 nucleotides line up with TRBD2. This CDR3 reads CASSLIAGATYEQYF. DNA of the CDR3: TGTGCCAGCAGTTTAATAGCGGGGGCTACCTACGAGCAGTACTTC.